These T cell receptor beta chains were read from a single sample in a study of blood T cell repertoires in COVID-19. Assay used: immunoSEQ multiplex PCR; TCRdb lists only in-frame clones, some missing. Among approximately 270,000 clones listed, 70% to 90% were seen once. Sequencing was performed on PBMCs or T cells enriched from blood (not recorded which). These receptor sequences come from a man aged 40-49 years who had recovered from COVID-19. Each CDR3 is given without its conserved first and last residue. Fields, in order: D gene, V gene, clone size, CDR3 protein. A D gene is named only where the DNA matches it firmly. Clone sizes are given selectively: once, few, many, or a class where the clone is expanded.

TRBD1,TRBV5-6,-,ASSIGTGRHTIY
TRBD1,TRBV19,-,ASSPDRGQPQH
-,TRBV2,once,ASSERRQYNEQF
TRBD2,TRBV4-2,once,ASSQADLAAYEQY
TRBD2,TRBV7-2,-,ASSLAGTSGGGTQF
-,TRBV16,-,ASSQIGSTSSSGNTIY
-,TRBV5-1,few,ASSSERDGVYGYT
TRBD1,TRBV2,-,ASTRQGATNEKLF
TRBD1,TRBV19,-,ASTTDREAYEQY
-,TRBV6-5,-,ASRRAHEQY
-,TRBV6-6,-,ASSTATGTGELF
-,TRBV7-2,-,ASSLAGQGGYNEQF
-,TRBV12-5,-,ASGSGEGAF
-,TRBV11-2,-,ASSRGGLSVNEQF
TRBD2,TRBV6-5,-,ASSYSSGATAGELF
-,TRBV3-1/TRBV3-2,-,ASSRGTQGGNEQF
TRBD2,TRBV10-3,-,AIKEGLAGTNTGELF
-,TRBV20-1,-,SASLQGHSGANVLT
TRBD1,TRBV20-1,-,SASKPGGSGELF
-,TRBV5-1,-,ASSFSDGSSYNSPLH
-,TRBV10-3,-,AISEGQLYEQY
TRBD1,TRBV19,-,ASIPGQAGNQPQH
TRBD1,TRBV20-1,-,SARTGHEQY
-,TRBV7-6,-,ASSFFGEPKETQY
TRBD1,TRBV19,-,ASSSEDRGLNQPQH
-,TRBV29-1,-,SVRSPGGTEAF
TRBD1,TRBV5-4,-,ASSAGQGYYGYT
TRBD2,TRBV4-1,-,ASSQGRIFRSGRANEQF
TRBD1,TRBV2,-,ASSLDRVQETQY
-,TRBV27,-,ASSLSLAGANVLT
TRBD2,TRBV5-1,-,ASSRTSGENGEQF
TRBD2,TRBV7-2,-,ASSLVLAGGVSLS
TRBD2,TRBV7-2,-,ASSSTYSRAGGPSSQY
TRBD2,TRBV7-2,-,ASSLGREVEQF
-,TRBV13,-,ASSKRGHLYGYT
TRBD1,TRBV7-9,once,ASSPRTGIRETQY
-,TRBV6-4,-,ASSDSEAAGELF
-,TRBV28,-,ASRGAGEGQPQH
-,TRBV7-2,-,ASSLMGDTIY
-,TRBV4-1,-,ASSQERGTLMNTEAF
TRBD1,TRBV28,-,ASGIQGAASGQY
TRBD2,TRBV19,once,ASSTGLGVGEQF
TRBD2,TRBV5-5,-,ASDPILAGGGTDTQY
TRBD2,TRBV5-5,-,ASSTGLAGWRTGELF
TRBD1,TRBV11-2,-,ASSLQIQGSYEQY